These T cell receptor beta chains were read from a single sample in a study of blood T cell repertoires in COVID-19. Here immunoSEQ multiplex PCR was the method, and the copy in TCRdb shows in-frame clones only, minus some. The table includes 170,000 or so clones, just under 90% detected once. Sequencing was performed on peripheral blood. The receptor set was obtained from a woman under 30 who had recovered from COVID-19. Each CDR3 is given with its conserved first and last residue. D genes are given only for firm matches. The size of a clone is reported for some rows only, either as once, few or many, or as a class for expanded clones.

>TRBV5-1|TRBJ2-1|15|TRBD2|.
TGCGCCAGCAGCACTAGCGGCCCGTCCTACAATGAGCAGTTCTTC
CASSTSGPSYNEQFF
>TRBV7-2|TRBJ2-2|14|.|.
TGTGCCAGCAGCTTAGCTTCAGGGACCGGGGAGCTGTTTTTT
CASSLASGTGELFF
>TRBV7-9|TRBJ2-5|15|TRBD1|.
TGTGCCAGCAGCTTAGCTGAGACAGGGGACGAGACCCAGTACTTC
CASSLAETGDETQYF
>TRBV6-5|TRBJ2-1|11|TRBD2|few
TGTGCCAGTAGCGGGGGCAATGAGCAGTTCTTC
CASSGGNEQFF
>TRBV27|TRBJ1-2|15|TRBD1|.
TGTGCTAGCAAGGCACGACCGGGACAGGGACTTGGCTACACCTTC
CASKARPGQGLGYTF
>TRBV7-6|TRBJ2-3|16|TRBD1|.
TGTGCCAGCAGCTTCGCGGGACAGGGGGTAGCAGATACGCAGTATTTT
CASSFAGQGVADTQYF
>TRBV5-5|TRBJ1-3|18|.|.
TGTGCCAGCAGCTTGTATTACGGTTTCTTACCCCCTGGAAACACCATATATTTT
CASSLYYGFLPPGNTIYF
>TRBV18|TRBJ2-7|17|TRBD1|.
TGTGCCAGCTCACCCTCGCCAGGGGGCCTCGAGGAATACGAGCAGTACTTC
CASSPSPGGLEEYEQYF
>TRBV4-1|TRBJ2-1|15|TRBD2|.
TGCGCCAGCAGCCTGACTAGCGGGCCAGAGAGAGAGCAGTTCTTC
CASSLTSGPEREQFF
>TRBV7-3|TRBJ2-3|15|.|.
TGTGCCAGCAGCCCCCATGGGGCACCTACAGATACGCAGTATTTT
CASSPHGAPTDTQYF
>TRBV13|TRBJ1-1|11|TRBD1|.
TGTGCCAGCAGCCGACAGGGGGAAGCTTTCTTT
CASSRQGEAFF
>TRBV7-9|TRBJ2-3|16|TRBD2|once
TGTGCCAGCAGCTTGTATCTTAGCGGGTACACAGATACGCAGTATTTT
CASSLYLSGYTDTQYF
>TRBV18|TRBJ2-1|15|.|.
TGTGCCAGCTCACCTGGAGGGAGCTCCTACAATGAGCAGTTCTTC
CASSPGGSSYNEQFF
>TRBV5-1|TRBJ1-1|13|.|.
TGCGCCAGCAGCGGAACAGGAGACACTGAAGCTTTCTTT
CASSGTGDTEAFF
>TRBV7-2|TRBJ1-2|13|.|once
TGTGCCAGCAGCGCCTGGGGGGAGGATGGCTACACCTTC
CASSAWGEDGYTF
>TRBV5-6|TRBJ1-2|13|.|.
TGTGCCAGCAGCTTGGATACAGGGAAGGGCTACACCTTC
CASSLDTGKGYTF
>TRBV5-4|TRBJ1-2|15|TRBD1|.
TGTGCCAGCAGCTCTGGACAGGGTCAGTACTATGGCTACACCTTC
CASSSGQGQYYGYTF
>TRBV7-9|TRBJ2-3|17|TRBD1|.
TGTGCCAGCAGCTACGGACCGGGACAGGGAGGGACAGATACGCAGTATTTT
CASSYGPGQGGTDTQYF
>TRBV6-6|TRBJ2-2|16|TRBD2|.
TGTGCCAGCAGTCACGGACTAGCTAAAATGACCGGGGAGCTGTTTTTT
CASSHGLAKMTGELFF
>TRBV4-2|TRBJ2-3|17|.|.
TGTGCCAGCAGCCCCCTCGGCCTTACGACTAGCACAGATACGCAGTATTTT
CASSPLGLTTSTDTQYF
>TRBV19|TRBJ1-2|14|.|.
TGTGCCAGTATCCCCAGAGACAGGAGATATGGCTACACCTTC
CASIPRDRRYGYTF
>TRBV5-4|TRBJ1-2|13|TRBD1|.
TGTGCCAGCAGCCCCAGGGGGCGCTCCGGCTACACCTTC
CASSPRGRSGYTF
>TRBV6-2/TRBV6-3|TRBJ2-3|12|.|.
TGTGCCAGCAGTTCTAGAGCAGATACGCAGTATTTT
CASSSRADTQYF
>TRBV5-8|TRBJ1-4|15|.|.
TGTGCCAGCAGCTTGGGGGCGTCAACTAATGAAAAACTGTTTTTT
CASSLGASTNEKLFF
>TRBV13|TRBJ1-2|15|TRBD1|.
TGTGCCAGCAGCCGTGACAGGGGGCTAGACTATGGCTACACCTTC
CASSRDRGLDYGYTF
>TRBV27|TRBJ1-2|13|.|.
TGTGCCAGCAGTTTAAATATTCTCTATGGCTACACCTTC
CASSLNILYGYTF
>TRBV7-2|TRBJ1-2|13|.|.
TGTGCCAGCAGCTTAGATGCGTTTTATGGCTACACCTTC
CASSLDAFYGYTF
>TRBV6-4|TRBJ2-1|17|TRBD2|.
TGTGCCAGCAGTGACTCGACTAGCTTTCCTTCTACAACTGAGCAGTTCTTC
CASSDSTSFPSTTEQFF
>TRBV9|TRBJ2-7|15|TRBD1|.
TGTGCCAGCAGCGTAGCCGGGACAGGGACCTACGAGCAGTACTTC
CASSVAGTGTYEQYF
>TRBV5-1|TRBJ2-3|16|TRBD2|.
TGCGCCAGCAGGCCTGGACTAGCGGGAGGGACAGATACGCAGTATTTT
CASRPGLAGGTDTQYF
>TRBV19|TRBJ2-3|14|.|.
TGTGCCAGCAGAACTAGCCCAAGCACAGATACGCAGTATTTT
CASRTSPSTDTQYF
>TRBV4-3|TRBJ2-1|13|.|.
TGCGCCAGCAGCCAAGACAGACAGCGAGGTTGGTTCTTC
CASSQDRQRGWFF
>TRBV18|TRBJ2-1|16|TRBD2|.
TGTGCCAGCTCACTTTCTAGCGGGGGGATTCTTGATGAGCAGTTCTTC
CASSLSSGGILDEQFF
>TRBV12-3/TRBV12-4|TRBJ1-5|12|.|once
TGTGCCAGCAGTTACAGGGATCAGCTCCAGCATTTT
CASSYRDQLQHF
>TRBV7-2|TRBJ1-2|17|.|.
TGTGCCAGCAGCTTAGCGAGTTTACGTAGGGAGGGCTATGGCTACACCTTC
CASSLASLRREGYGYTF
>TRBV6-5|TRBJ2-2|15|.|.
TGTGCCAGCAGTTACATAATACAGGGTTCCGGGGAGCTGTTTTTT
CASSYIIQGSGELFF
>TRBV5-1|TRBJ2-5|16|TRBD1|few
TGCGCCAGCAGTTCGGGACAGGCCCTGACGGGGGAGACCCAGTACTTC
CASSSGQALTGETQYF
>TRBV27|TRBJ1-6|17|TRBD1|.
TGTGCCAGCAGTTTAGCGACCGGGACAGCCTATAATTCACCCCTCCACTTT
CASSLATGTAYNSPLHF
>TRBV6-4|TRBJ2-3|17|TRBD1|.
TGTGCCAGCAGTGACTCCTGGGACAGGGAGTCGCGTGGTACGCAGTATTTT
CASSDSWDRESRGTQYF
>TRBV12-3/TRBV12-4|TRBJ2-5|13|.|.
TGTGCCAGCAGTTTAGGAGGGCAAGAGACCCAGTACTTC
CASSLGGQETQYF
>TRBV6-5|TRBJ2-7|13|TRBD1|.
TGTGCCAGCAGTTACAGCAGGGGGTACGAGCAGTACTTC
CASSYSRGYEQYF
>TRBV6-2/TRBV6-3|TRBJ1-5|17|.|.
TGTGCCAGCAGTTACTCGATGTTAGCAGGGGCTAATCAGCCCCAGCATTTT
CASSYSMLAGANQPQHF
>TRBV5-6|TRBJ2-7|14|TRBD1|.
TGTGCCAGCACACCGGGACAGGGAGTGAGGGAGCAGTACTTC
CASTPGQGVREQYF
>TRBV5-1|TRBJ1-4|16|TRBD1|once
TGCGCCAGCAGCTTTACCCCGGGACAGGGGACTGAAAAACTGTTTTTT
CASSFTPGQGTEKLFF
>TRBV5-4|TRBJ1-2|15|TRBD1|.
TGTGCCAGCAGCGCCACCGGGACAGTGATCTATGGCTACACCTTC
CASSATGTVIYGYTF
>TRBV4-1|TRBJ2-2|17|.|.
TGCGCCAGCAGCCAGGTTACCGGGACTCCACCGACCGGGGAGCTGTTTTTT
CASSQVTGTPPTGELFF
>TRBV29-1|TRBJ1-1|11|.|.
TGCAGCGTTGAGCCAGCGGCTGAAGCTTTCTTT
CSVEPAAEAFF
>TRBV3-1/TRBV3-2|TRBJ2-2|15|TRBD2|.
TGTGCCAGCAGCTATGGACTAGCTGCGACCGGGGAGCTGTTTTTT
CASSYGLAATGELFF
>TRBV10-3|TRBJ1-6|16|.|.
TGTGCCATCAGTGACGACAGGCTTGGGTTCGGTTCACCCCTCCACTTT
CAISDDRLGFGSPLHF
>TRBV7-7|TRBJ2-7|15|.|.
TGTGCCAGCAGCCGCGAGCATGGGAGCTCCTACGAGCAGTACTTC
CASSREHGSSYEQYF
>TRBV5-4|TRBJ2-5|16|TRBD2|.
TGTGCCAGCAGCGAGTTGGGGAGGGTTGAAGGAAAGACCCAGTACTTC
CASSELGRVEGKTQYF
>TRBV28|TRBJ2-2|17|.|few
TGTGCCAGCAGGACCCGGACAGAATCCTTTTTCGCCGGGGAGCTGTTTTTT
CASRTRTESFFAGELFF
>TRBV6-5|TRBJ1-5|14|.|.
TGTGCCAGCAGCCCCTGGGGCCTCAATCAGCCCCAGCATTTT
CASSPWGLNQPQHF
>TRBV27|TRBJ1-5|13|.|.
TGTGCCAGCAGGGGAGAGGGCAATCAGCCCCAGCATTTT
CASRGEGNQPQHF
>TRBV7-7|TRBJ2-1|15|TRBD2|.
TGTGCCAGCAGCCCCGGGACTAGCGGCACCAATGAGCAGTTCTTC
CASSPGTSGTNEQFF
>TRBV6-5|TRBJ1-4|15|.|.
TGTGCCAGCAGCTATAATCAGGGGACTAATGAAAAACTGTTTTTT
CASSYNQGTNEKLFF
>TRBV5-5|TRBJ1-2|14|TRBD1|.
TGTGCCAGCAGCTTGAGGCTGTGGTCGACAGGGAACTTCTTC
CASSLRLWSTGNFF
>TRBV11-2|TRBJ2-1|17|TRBD2|once
TGTGCCAGCAGCTCCCCCCGACTAGCGGGAGGGAATAATGAGCAGTTCTTC
CASSSPRLAGGNNEQFF
>TRBV6-5|TRBJ1-1|14|.|.
TGTGCCAGCAGTTACTACCGGGGGAACACTGAAGCTTTCTTT
CASSYYRGNTEAFF
>TRBV6-5|TRBJ1-1|13|.|.
TGTGCCAGCACTTTGACAGCGAACACTGAAGCTTTCTTT
CASTLTANTEAFF